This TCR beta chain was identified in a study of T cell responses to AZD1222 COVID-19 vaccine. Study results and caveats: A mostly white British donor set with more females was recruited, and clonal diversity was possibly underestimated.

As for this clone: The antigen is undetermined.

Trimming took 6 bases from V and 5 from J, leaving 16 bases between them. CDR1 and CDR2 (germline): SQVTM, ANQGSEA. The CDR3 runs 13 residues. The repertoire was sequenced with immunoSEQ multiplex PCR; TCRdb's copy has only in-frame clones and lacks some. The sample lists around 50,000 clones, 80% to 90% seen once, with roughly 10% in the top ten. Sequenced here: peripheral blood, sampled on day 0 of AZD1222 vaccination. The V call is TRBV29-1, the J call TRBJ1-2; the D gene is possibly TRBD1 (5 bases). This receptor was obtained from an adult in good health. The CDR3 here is CSVAGGPGYGYTF. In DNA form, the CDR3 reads TGCAGCGTCGCCGGGGGTCCGGGGTATGGCTACACCTTC.